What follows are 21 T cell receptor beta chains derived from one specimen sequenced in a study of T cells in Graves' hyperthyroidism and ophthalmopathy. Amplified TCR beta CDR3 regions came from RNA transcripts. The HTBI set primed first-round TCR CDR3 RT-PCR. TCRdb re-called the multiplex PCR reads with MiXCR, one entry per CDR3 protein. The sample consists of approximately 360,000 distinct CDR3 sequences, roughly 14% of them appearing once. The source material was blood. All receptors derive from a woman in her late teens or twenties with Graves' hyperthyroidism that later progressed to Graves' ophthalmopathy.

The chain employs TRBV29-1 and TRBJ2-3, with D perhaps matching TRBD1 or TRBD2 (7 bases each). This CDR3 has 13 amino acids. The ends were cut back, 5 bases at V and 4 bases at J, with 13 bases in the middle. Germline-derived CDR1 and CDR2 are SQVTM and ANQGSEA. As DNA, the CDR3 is TGCAGCGTTTCCAGGGGGGGAGCAGATACGCAGTATTTT. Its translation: CSVSRGGADTQYF.

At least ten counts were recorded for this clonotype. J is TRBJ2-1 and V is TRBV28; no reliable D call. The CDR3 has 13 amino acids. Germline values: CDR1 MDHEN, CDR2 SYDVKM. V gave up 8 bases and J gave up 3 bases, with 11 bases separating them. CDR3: CASSNPNYNEQFF. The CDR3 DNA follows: TGTGCCAGCTCAAATCCTAACTACAATGAGCAGTTCTTC. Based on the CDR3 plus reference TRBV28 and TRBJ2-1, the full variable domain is DVKVTQSSRYLVKRTGEKVFLECVQDMDHENMFWYRQDPGLGLRLIYFSYDVKMKEKGDIPEGYSVSREKKERFSLILESASTNQTSMYLCASSNPNYNEQFFGPGTRLTVL.

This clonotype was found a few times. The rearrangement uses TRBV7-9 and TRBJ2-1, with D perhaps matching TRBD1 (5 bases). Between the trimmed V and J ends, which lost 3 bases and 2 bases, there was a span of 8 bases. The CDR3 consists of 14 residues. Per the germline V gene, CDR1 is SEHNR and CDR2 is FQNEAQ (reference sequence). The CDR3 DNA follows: TGTGCCAGCAGCTTGGACAACCCCTACAATGAGCAGTTCTTC. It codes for CASSLDNPYNEQFF.

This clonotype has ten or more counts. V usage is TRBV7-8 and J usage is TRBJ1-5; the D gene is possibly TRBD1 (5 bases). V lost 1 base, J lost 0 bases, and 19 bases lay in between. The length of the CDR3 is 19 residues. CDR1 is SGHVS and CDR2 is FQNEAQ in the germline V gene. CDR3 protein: CASSLGEAGPEYSNQPQHF. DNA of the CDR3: TGTGCCAGCAGCTTAGGGGAGGCAGGGCCCGAATATAGCAATCAGCCCCAGCATTTT.

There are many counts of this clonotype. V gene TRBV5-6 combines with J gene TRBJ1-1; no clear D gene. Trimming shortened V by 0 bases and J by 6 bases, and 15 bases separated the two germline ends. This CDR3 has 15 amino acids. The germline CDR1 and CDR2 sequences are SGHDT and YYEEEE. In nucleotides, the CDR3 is TGTGCCAGCAGCTTGGCCAGGCAGGCGGCGCCTGAAGCTTTCTTT. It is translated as CASSLARQAAPEAFF.

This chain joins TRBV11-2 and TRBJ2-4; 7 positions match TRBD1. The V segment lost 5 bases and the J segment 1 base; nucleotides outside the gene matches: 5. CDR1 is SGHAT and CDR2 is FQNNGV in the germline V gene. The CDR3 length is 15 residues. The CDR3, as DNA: TGTGCCAGCAGCCAGATCAGGGGGGCCAAAAACATTCAGTACTTC. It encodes CASSQIRGAKNIQYF.

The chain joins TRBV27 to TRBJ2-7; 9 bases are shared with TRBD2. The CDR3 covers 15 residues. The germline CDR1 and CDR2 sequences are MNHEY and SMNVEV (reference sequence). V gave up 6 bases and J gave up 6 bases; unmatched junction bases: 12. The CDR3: CASRSWLAGYGEQYF. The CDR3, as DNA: TGTGCCAGCAGGTCCTGGCTAGCGGGATATGGCGAGCAGTACTTC.

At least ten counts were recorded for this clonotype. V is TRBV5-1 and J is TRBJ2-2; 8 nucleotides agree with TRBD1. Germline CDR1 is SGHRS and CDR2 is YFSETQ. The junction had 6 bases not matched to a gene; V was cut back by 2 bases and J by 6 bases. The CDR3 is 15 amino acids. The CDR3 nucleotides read TGCGCCAGCAGCTTCTTGACAGGGGCGGCCGGGGAGCTGTTTTTT. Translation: CASSFLTGAAGELFF.

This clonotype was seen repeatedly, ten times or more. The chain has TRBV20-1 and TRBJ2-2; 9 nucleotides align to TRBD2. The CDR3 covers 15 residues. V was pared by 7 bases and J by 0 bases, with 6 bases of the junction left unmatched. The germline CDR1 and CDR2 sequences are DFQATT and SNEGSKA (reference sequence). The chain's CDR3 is CSDPLAGTNTGELFF. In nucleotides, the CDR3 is TGCAGTGACCCCCTAGCGGGGACGAACACCGGGGAGCTGTTTTTT.

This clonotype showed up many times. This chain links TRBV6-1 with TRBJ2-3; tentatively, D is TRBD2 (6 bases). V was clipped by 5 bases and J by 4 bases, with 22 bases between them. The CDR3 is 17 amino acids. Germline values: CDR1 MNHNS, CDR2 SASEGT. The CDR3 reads CASSLSPVAEDPDTQYF. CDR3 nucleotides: TGTGCCAGCAGTTTATCCCCCGTAGCGGAGGACCCAGATACGCAGTATTTT.

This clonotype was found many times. The CDR3 region has the DNA TGCAGCGTTGAAGACAAGAACTACGAGCAGTACTTC. This codes for CSVEDKNYEQYF. The genes are TRBV29-1 and TRBJ2-7; D call uncertain. Germline V gene lookup returns CDR1 SQVTM and CDR2 ANQGSEA. The CDR3 spans 12 residues. Trimming pared 0 bases from V and 3 bases from J, leaving 6 bases between.

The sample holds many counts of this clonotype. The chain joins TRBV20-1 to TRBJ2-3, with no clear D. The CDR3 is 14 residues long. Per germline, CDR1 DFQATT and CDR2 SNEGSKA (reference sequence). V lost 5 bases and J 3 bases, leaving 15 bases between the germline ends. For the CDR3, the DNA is TGCAGTGCTCAACCCTCCTCTAGGACAGATACGCAGTATTTT. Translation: CSAQPSSRTDTQYF.

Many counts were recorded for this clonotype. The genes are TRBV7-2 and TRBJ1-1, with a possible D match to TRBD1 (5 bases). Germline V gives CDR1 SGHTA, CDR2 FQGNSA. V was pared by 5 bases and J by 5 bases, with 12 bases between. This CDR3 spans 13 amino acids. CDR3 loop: CASSRGLQTEAFF. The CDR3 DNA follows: TGTGCCAGCAGCCGGGGACTGCAAACTGAAGCTTTCTTT.

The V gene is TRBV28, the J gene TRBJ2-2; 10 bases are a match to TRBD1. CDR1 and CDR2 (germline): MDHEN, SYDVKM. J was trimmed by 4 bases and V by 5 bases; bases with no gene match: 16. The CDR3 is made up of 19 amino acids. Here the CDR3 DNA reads TGTGCCAGCAGTCCTGGGACAGGGGTTCGAAGGGCTATCACCGGGGAGCTGTTTTTT. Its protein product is CASSPGTGVRRAITGELFF.

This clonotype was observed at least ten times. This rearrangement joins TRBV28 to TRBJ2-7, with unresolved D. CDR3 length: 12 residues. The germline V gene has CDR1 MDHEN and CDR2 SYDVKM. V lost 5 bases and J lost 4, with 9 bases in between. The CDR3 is CASSGWPYEQYF. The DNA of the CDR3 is TGTGCCAGCAGTGGTTGGCCATACGAGCAGTACTTC.

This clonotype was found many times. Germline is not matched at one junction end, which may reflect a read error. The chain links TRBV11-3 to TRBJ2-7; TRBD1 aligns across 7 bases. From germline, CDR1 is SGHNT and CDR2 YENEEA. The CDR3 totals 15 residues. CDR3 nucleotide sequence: TGTGCCAGCCGAGGGGGCGTGGAACCCTCCGACGAGCAGTACTTC. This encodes CASRGGVEPSDEQYF.

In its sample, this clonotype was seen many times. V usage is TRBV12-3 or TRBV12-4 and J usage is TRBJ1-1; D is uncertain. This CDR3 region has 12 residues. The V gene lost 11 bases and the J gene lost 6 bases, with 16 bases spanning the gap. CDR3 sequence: CACSDWPSEAFF. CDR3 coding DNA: TGTGCCTGCTCAGATTGGCCCTCTGAAGCTTTCTTT.

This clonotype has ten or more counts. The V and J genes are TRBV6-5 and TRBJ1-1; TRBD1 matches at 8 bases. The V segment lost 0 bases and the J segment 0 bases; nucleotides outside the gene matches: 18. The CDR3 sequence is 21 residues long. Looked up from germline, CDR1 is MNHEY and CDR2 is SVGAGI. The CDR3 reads CASSYSHLTGVVSKMNTEAFF. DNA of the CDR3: TGTGCCAGCAGTTACTCCCATTTGACAGGGGTGGTCTCTAAGATGAACACTGAAGCTTTCTTT.

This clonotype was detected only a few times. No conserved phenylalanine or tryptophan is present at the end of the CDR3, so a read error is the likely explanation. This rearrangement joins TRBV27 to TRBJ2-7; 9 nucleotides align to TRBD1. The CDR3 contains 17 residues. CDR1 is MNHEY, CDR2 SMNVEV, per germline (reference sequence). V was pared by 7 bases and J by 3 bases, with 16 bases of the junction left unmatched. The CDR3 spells CASTVASPGTGIYEQYS. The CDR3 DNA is TGTGCCAGCACGGTCGCTAGCCCCGGGACAGGGATCTACGAGCAGTACTCC.

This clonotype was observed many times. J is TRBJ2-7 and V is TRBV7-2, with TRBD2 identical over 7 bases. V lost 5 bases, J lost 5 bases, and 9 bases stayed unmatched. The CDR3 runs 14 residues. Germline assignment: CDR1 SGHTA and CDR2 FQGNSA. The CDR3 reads CASSTSGVSHEQYF. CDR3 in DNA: TGTGCCAGCAGCACGAGCGGGGTAAGCCACGAGCAGTACTTC.

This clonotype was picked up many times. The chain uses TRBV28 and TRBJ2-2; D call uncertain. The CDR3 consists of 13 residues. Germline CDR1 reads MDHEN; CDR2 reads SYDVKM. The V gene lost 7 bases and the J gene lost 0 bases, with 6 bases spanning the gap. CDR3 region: CASKSTNTGELFF. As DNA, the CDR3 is TGTGCCAGCAAGAGTACGAACACCGGGGAGCTGTTTTTT.